Shown below are 10 T cell receptor beta chains from a single sample sequenced in a study of CXCR3-negative and CXCR3-positive naive CD8 T cells. Libraries of TRB cDNA were made by 5' RACE and carried UMIs. TCRdb re-analyzed the 5' RACE reads; it lists each CDR3 protein once, without DNA. This sample's table reports about 46,000 distinct CDR3 sequences. Sequenced: naive CXCR3- CD8+ T cells from blood. Subset described: CD45RO-CCR7+CD27+CD95- naive CD8+ T cells lacking CXCR3 (TNR3-). The receptor source for this set is a human donor in good health. Some clones in this sample may be carry-over from other donors' samples.

The chain employs TRBV4-2 and TRBJ1-1; lacking DNA, the TRBD1 call made by TCRdb goes unchecked. Germline V gene sequence: CDR1 LGHNA, CDR2 YNFKEQ. The CDR3 loop spans 15 amino acids. The CDR3 reads CASSDAVPGDTEAFF.

V gene TRBV20-1 combines with J gene TRBJ1-1; TCRdb's assignment of TRBD1 cannot be checked, as there is no DNA. The CDR3 totals 12 residues. Germline CDR1 DFQATT, CDR2 SNEGSKA (reference sequence). The CDR3 loop is CSANRGNTEAFF.

V is TRBV25-1 and J is TRBJ1-1; the TCRdb D gene call, TRBD1, has no DNA to confirm it. In germline, CDR1 is MGHDK, CDR2 SYGVNS. The length of the CDR3 is 16 residues. The CDR3 loop reads CASSEYYPRGQTEAFF. Together with reference TRBV25-1 and TRBJ1-1, the CDR3 gives the full variable domain: EADIYQTPRYLVIGTGKKITLECSQTMGHDKMYWYQQDPGMELHLIHYSYGVNSTEKGDLSSESTVSRIRTEHFPLTLESARPSHTSQYLCASSEYYPRGQTEAFFGQGTRLTVV.

CDR3 protein: CASSLSANNEQFF. The genes are TRBV7-3 and TRBJ2-1. This CDR3 region has 13 residues. Per the germline V gene, CDR1 is SGHTA and CDR2 is FQGTGA.

The chain recombines TRBV20-1 with TRBJ1-1. Germline loops: CDR1 DFQATT, CDR2 SNEGSKA (reference sequence). This CDR3 region has 13 residues. Here the CDR3 reads CSSWSGPITEAFF.

V usage is TRBV27 and J usage is TRBJ2-1. The CDR3 has 16 amino acids. Germline V CDR1 and CDR2: MNHEY, SMNVEV (reference sequence). CDR3 amino acids: CASSLVATSSYNEQFF.

The rearrangement links TRBV6-5 to TRBJ2-7. This CDR3 has 14 amino acids. The germline CDR1 and CDR2 sequences are MNHEY and SVGAGI. The CDR3 reads CASMAARSYYEQYF.

V and J are TRBV6-6 and TRBJ1-2; the TCRdb call, TRBD1, lacks DNA for checking. The CDR3 is 15 amino acids. The germline gives CDR1 MNHNY, CDR2 SVGAGI (reference sequence). The CDR3 is CASSDRDIANYGYTF.

This chain connects TRBV13 to TRBJ1-1; TCRdb's D call of TRBD1 is untestable without DNA. CDR3 length: 13 residues. The germline V gene has CDR1 PRHDT and CDR2 FYEKMQ (reference sequence). CDR3 region: CASSLGTDSQAFF.

This rearrangement joins TRBV7-8 to TRBJ2-7; TCRdb selects TRBD1, and the lack of DNA leaves this call unchecked. This CDR3 contains 14 residues. Germline CDR1 SGHVS, CDR2 FQNEAQ. CDR3 protein: CASSPSRDRDEQYF.